What follows describes a single TCR beta chain. The antigen is not known. The same CDR3 also results from other DNA sequences found in this sample. This specimen comes from a study of cytomegalovirus exposure and HLA in healthy donors. General observations from the study: Across donors, sequencing depth was assumed by presence/absence analyses to be roughly uniform. Most of the TCR beta V segments (in an earlier analysis) were productive either about 87% or about 30% of the time. From TCR beta sequences, most subjects' HLA-A and HLA-B alleles were reportedly predicted accurately.

The PCR contained 60 Vbeta and 13 Jbeta primers. TCRdb's table, derived via immunoSEQ multiplex PCR, lists solely in-frame clones and lacks some. Of 200,000 or so clones listed, under 85% are singletons. The CDR3 contains 14 residues. Trimming removed 4 bases at V and 0 bases at J, with 7 bases between. The germline gives CDR1 MNHNS, CDR2 SASEGT. The chain couples TRBV6-1 to TRBJ1-5; the D is unclear. What was sequenced was PBMCs. The source is a man between 50 and 59 years old in good health and CMV-seronegative. The CDR3, as DNA: TGTGCCAGCAGTGCGGGGATTAGCAATCAGCCCCAGCATTTT. Translation gives CASSAGISNQPQHF.